This entry lists 19 T cell receptor beta chains sequenced from one sample in a study of identical twins. Via MiXCR, TCRdb re-called the 5' RACE reads, giving one row per CDR3 protein. Of roughly 700,000 distinct CDR3 sequences in the sample, 8.5% to 9% were seen once. The same sample was also studied in work on yellow fever vaccine responses in identical twins.

The source material was PBMCs. Receptor source: a woman between 18 and 29 years old in good health.

The chain joins TRBV19 to TRBJ2-1, with TRBD2 as a possible D gene (5 bases). The CDR3 consists of 14 residues. V was cut by 5 bases and J by 6 bases, with 14 bases left in between. Germline V gene lookup returns CDR1 LNHDA and CDR2 SQIVND (reference sequence). The CDR3 here is CASSPTSGLNEQFF. As DNA, the CDR3 is TGTGCCAGTAGTCCGACCAGCGGACTCAATGAGCAGTTCTTC.

This clonotype turned up a few times. The chain has TRBV24-1 and TRBJ2-5, with a weak D call TRBD1 (5 bases). From germline, CDR1 is KGHDR and CDR2 SFDVKD. The CDR3 contains 12 residues. Trimming cost V 2 bases and J 8 bases, with 8 bases left between them. CDR3 sequence reads: CATSDSQGTQYF. The CDR3 DNA sequence: TGTGCCACCAGTGATTCCCAGGGAACCCAGTACTTC.

This chain links TRBV27 with TRBJ2-5; either TRBD1 or TRBD2 may supply D (5 bases each). Per germline, CDR1 MNHEY and CDR2 SMNVEV (reference sequence). Trimming left V 4 bases short and J 2 bases short, with 17 bases between. The CDR3 extends over 16 amino acids. For the CDR3, the DNA is TGTGCCAGCAGTTCCGCCGGGACGAAAGCGCAAGAGACCCAGTACTTC. Translated, it gives CASSSAGTKAQETQYF.

The V gene is TRBV28, the J gene TRBJ2-7; possibly TRBD1 for D (6 bases). Trimming cost V 6 bases and J 0 bases, with 15 bases left between them. The CDR3 spans 15 residues. Germline CDR1 and CDR2: MDHEN and SYDVKM. CDR3 bases: TGTGCCAGCAGCCCCGGGACAAAGAGCTCCTACGAGCAGTACTTC. It translates to CASSPGTKSSYEQYF.

This clonotype occurred many times. The rearrangement links TRBV7-9 to TRBJ2-3; a weak D match, TRBD2 (6 bases). Looked up from germline, CDR1 is SEHNR and CDR2 is FQNEAQ (reference sequence). V lost 8 bases to trimming and J lost 0 bases, with 15 bases between them. The CDR3 has 15 amino acids. The CDR3 DNA sequence: TGTGCCAGCGCGGGGACTTCAACTAGCACAGATACGCAGTATTTT. Protein product: CASAGTSTSTDTQYF. The whole variable domain, remainder taken from reference TRBV7-9 and TRBJ2-3, is DTGVSQNPRHKITKRGQNVTFRCDPISEHNRLYWYRQTLGQGPEFLTYFQNEAQLEKSRLLSDRFSAERPKGSFSTLEIQRTEQGDSAMYLCASAGTSTSTDTQYFGPGTRLTVL.

This clonotype was seen a few times. The chain recombines TRBV6-1 with TRBJ2-3; 13 positions match TRBD2. CDR1 and CDR2 (germline): MNHNS, SASEGT. The V segment lost 7 bases and the J segment 3 bases; nucleotides outside the gene matches: 4. The CDR3 loop spans 15 amino acids. The CDR3 here is CASNQLAGGTDTQYF. CDR3 in DNA: TGTGCCAGCAACCAACTAGCGGGAGGGACAGATACGCAGTATTTT.

In this sample, this clonotype turned up a few times. The genes are TRBV20-1 and TRBJ2-3; the match to TRBD2 covers 9 bases. This CDR3 spans 16 amino acids. V lost 4 bases to trimming and J lost 5 bases; unmatched junction nucleotides: 13. Germline CDR1 DFQATT, CDR2 SNEGSKA (reference sequence). This chain's CDR3 is CSATPFRGLAIDTQYF. DNA of the CDR3: TGCAGTGCTACTCCTTTTCGGGGACTAGCCATAGATACGCAGTATTTT.

This clonotype was observed many times. The chain joins TRBV7-2 to TRBJ2-1; the D gene is possibly TRBD2 (5 bases). V was pared by 5 bases and J by 7 bases, with 18 bases between. CDR1 and CDR2 (germline): SGHTA, FQGNSA. This CDR3 spans 15 amino acids. The CDR3 is CASSKSSKGGNEQFF. Here the CDR3 DNA reads TGTGCCAGCAGCAAAAGCTCTAAAGGCGGGAATGAGCAGTTCTTC.

A note on this clonotype: An end of the junction differs from the germline gene, which may be a read error. This chain joins TRBV5-1 and TRBJ2-3; no reliable D call. Germline values: CDR1 SGHRS, CDR2 YFSETQ. The CDR3 sequence is 15 residues long. DNA for the CDR3: TGCGCCAGCGGCTTGGACGGAACTAGCACAGATACGCAGTATTTT. Its translation is CASGLDGTSTDTQYF.

DNA for the CDR3: TGTGCCAGCAGTGAGATCCGACTAGCGGGGATGAATGAGCAGTTCTTC. Encoded protein: CASSEIRLAGMNEQFF. This rearrangement joins TRBV2 to TRBJ2-1; 11 nucleotides agree with TRBD2. Germline lookup yields CDR1 SNHLY and CDR2 FYNNEI. There are 16 residues in the CDR3. J lost 7 bases, V lost 3 bases, and 8 bases had no gene match.

This clonotype showed up just a few times. V gene TRBV20-1 combines with J gene TRBJ2-5; 8 bases align to TRBD2. This CDR3 is 14 amino acids long. Trimming cost V 3 bases and J 5 bases; bases outside gene matches: 8. Germline V gene sequence: CDR1 DFQATT, CDR2 SNEGSKA (reference sequence). CDR3 bases: TGCAGTGCTAGTGGGGCGGGAGGAGGGGAGACCCAGTACTTC. Its translation: CSASGAGGGETQYF.

This clonotype occurred a few times. V is TRBV28 and J is TRBJ2-5; 13 bases match TRBD2. V lost 2 bases to trimming and J lost 3 bases; unmatched junction nucleotides: 3. The CDR3 spans 16 residues. Germline V gene sequence: CDR1 MDHEN, CDR2 SYDVKM. The CDR3 region is CASSLPGLAGEETQYF. The CDR3 nucleotides read TGTGCCAGCAGTTTACCCGGACTAGCGGGAGAAGAGACCCAGTACTTC.

The chain links TRBV9 to TRBJ2-3, with D possibly matching TRBD2 (5 bases). V lost 4 bases, J lost 0 bases, and 18 bases lay in between. The CDR3 covers 17 residues. Germline CDR1 SGDLS, CDR2 YYNGEE. CDR3 sequence reads: CASSPTGSNPSTDTQYF. The CDR3 DNA reads as TGTGCCAGCAGCCCCACGGGGTCCAACCCCAGCACAGATACGCAGTATTTT.

This clonotype was seen a handful of times. The V call is TRBV28, the J call TRBJ1-2; maybe TRBD1 (5 bases). Trimming cost V 6 bases and J 8 bases, with 19 bases left between them. Germline CDR1 is MDHEN and CDR2 is SYDVKM. This CDR3 region has 14 residues. DNA for the CDR3: TGTGCCAGCAGCTTTTTCAGGGTAGATAACGGCTACACCTTC. It encodes CASSFFRVDNGYTF.

This clonotype has only a few counts. The chain couples TRBV28 to TRBJ2-3; D possibly corresponds to TRBD2 (6 bases). Germline CDR1 reads MDHEN; CDR2 reads SYDVKM. The ends were cut back, 7 bases at V and 2 bases at J, with 16 bases in the middle. This CDR3 has 15 amino acids. The CDR3 nucleotides read TGTGCCAGCACCCCGGGAGCGGATCACACAGATACGCAGTATTTT. As protein: CASTPGADHTDTQYF. The whole variable domain, filled in from reference TRBV28 and TRBJ2-3, reads DVKVTQSSRYLVKRTGEKVFLECVQDMDHENMFWYRQDPGLGLRLIYFSYDVKMKEKGDIPEGYSVSREKKERFSLILESASTNQTSMYLCASTPGADHTDTQYFGPGTRLTVL.

This clonotype was picked up a small number of times. This chain joins TRBV6-1 and TRBJ2-3; D may correspond to TRBD1 or TRBD2 (6 bases each). V gave up 2 bases and J gave up 0 bases, with 12 bases separating them. Looked up from germline, CDR1 is MNHNS and CDR2 is SASEGT. The CDR3 has 16 amino acids. The DNA of the CDR3 is TGTGCCAGCAGTGAATATAGGGGGGCTAGCACAGATACGCAGTATTTT. Protein: CASSEYRGASTDTQYF.

This clonotype showed up just a few times. V and J are TRBV9 and TRBJ2-3; 11 positions agree with TRBD2. CDR1 SGDLS and CDR2 YYNGEE come from the germline V gene. Trimming took 2 bases from V and 4 from J; bases not matched to a gene: 12. The CDR3 runs to 18 residues. CDR3 DNA sequence: TGTGCCAGCAGCGTCCCCTCGCTGACTAGCGGGGCCCCAGATACGCAGTATTTT. It codes for CASSVPSLTSGAPDTQYF.

The chain combines TRBV29-1 with TRBJ2-6; D may be TRBD1 (6 bases). V was clipped by 4 bases and J by 0 bases, with 13 bases between them. This CDR3 is 16 amino acids long. Germline loops: CDR1 SQVTM, CDR2 ANQGSEA. CDR3 in DNA: TGCAGCGTTGTACTATGGACAGTCTCTGGGGCCAACGTCCTGACTTTC. Translated, it gives CSVVLWTVSGANVLTF.

The chain has TRBV29-1 and TRBJ2-5; no definite D call. Germline-derived CDR1 and CDR2 are SQVTM and ANQGSEA. This CDR3 is built from 12 residues. V lost 5 bases and J lost 5, with 12 bases in between. The DNA of the CDR3 is TGCAGCGTTCACGCCGTCCTGGAGACCCAGTACTTC. It translates to CSVHAVLETQYF.